This T cell receptor beta chain was sequenced in a study of T-cell reconstitution after alpha-beta-depleted transplantation in children. The CDR3 contains 13 residues. Germline loops: CDR1 SGHDT, CDR2 YYEEEE. V shed 0 bases and J shed 4 bases, with 7 bases lying between them. General study points: Elevated TCRbeta diversity at day 60 was traced, in some patients, to surviving recipient T cells and thymic progenitors. Newly produced T cells mostly accounted for T-cell counts and diversity one year post-transplant. Alpha-beta T cells present about two months after transplant were reported to originate from several hundred expanded graft clones.

The sample holds a few counts of this clonotype. As yet, its antigen is unknown. Unique molecular identifiers were incorporated when the TCRbeta library was constructed. MiXCR, run by TCRdb on the PCR reads, gives a single entry per CDR3 protein. Of roughly 66,000 distinct CDR3 sequences in the sample, over 4.5% were seen once. The rearrangement links TRBV5-6 to TRBJ1-2, with D uncertain. Here the sequenced sample was PBMCs, mostly from graft donor cells, taken 180 days after TCRalphabeta/CD19-depleted stem cell transplant. This receptor was identified in a boy under two years old who had a stem cell transplant for acute myeloid leukemia, so the T cells may come from the graft donor. This chain's CDR3 is CASSLERLYGYTF. Written as DNA, the CDR3 is TGTGCCAGCAGCTTGGAACGGCTCTATGGCTACACCTTC. The full variable domain, with the rest looked up from reference TRBV5-6 and TRBJ1-2, is DAGVTQSPTHLIKTRGQQVTLRCSPKSGHDTVSWYQQALGQGPQFIFQYYEEEERQRGNFPDRFSGHQFPNYSSELNVNALLLGDSALYLCASSLERLYGYTFGSGTRLTVV.